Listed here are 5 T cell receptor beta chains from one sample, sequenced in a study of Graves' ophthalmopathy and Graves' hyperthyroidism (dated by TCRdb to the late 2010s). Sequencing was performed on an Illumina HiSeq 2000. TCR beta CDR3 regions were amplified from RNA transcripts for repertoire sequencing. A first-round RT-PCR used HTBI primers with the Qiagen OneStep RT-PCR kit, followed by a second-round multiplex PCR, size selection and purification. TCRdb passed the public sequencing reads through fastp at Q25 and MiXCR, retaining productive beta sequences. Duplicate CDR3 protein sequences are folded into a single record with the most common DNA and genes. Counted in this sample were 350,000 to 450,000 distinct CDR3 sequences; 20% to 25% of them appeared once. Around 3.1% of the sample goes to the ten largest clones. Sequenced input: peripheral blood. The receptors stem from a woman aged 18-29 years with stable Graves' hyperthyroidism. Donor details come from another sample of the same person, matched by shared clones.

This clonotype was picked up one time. CDR3 sequence: CASSRNRVGSYEQYF. DNA of the CDR3: TGTGCCAGCAGTCGCAACAGGGTAGGGTCCTACGAGCAGTACTTC. This sequence joins TRBV6-1 and TRBJ2-7; the D gene is possibly TRBD1 (6 bases). V lost 5 bases to trimming and J lost 1 base, with 15 bases between them. The germline V gene encodes CDR1 MNHNS and CDR2 SASEGT. This CDR3 comprises 15 residues.

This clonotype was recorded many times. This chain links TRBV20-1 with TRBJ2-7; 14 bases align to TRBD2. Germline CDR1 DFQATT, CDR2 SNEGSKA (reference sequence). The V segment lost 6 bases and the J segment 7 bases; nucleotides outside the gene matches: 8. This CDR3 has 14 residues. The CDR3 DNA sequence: TGCAGTGCGCTGGGGACTAGCGGGAGTCGGGAGCAGTACTTC. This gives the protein CSALGTSGSREQYF.

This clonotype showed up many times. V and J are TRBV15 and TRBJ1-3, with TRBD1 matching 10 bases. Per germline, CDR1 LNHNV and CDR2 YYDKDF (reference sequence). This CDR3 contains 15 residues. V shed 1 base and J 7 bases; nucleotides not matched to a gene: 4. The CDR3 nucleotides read TGTGCCACCAGCAGAGCCAGACAGGGGGCGAACACCATATATTTT. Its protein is CATSRARQGANTIYF.

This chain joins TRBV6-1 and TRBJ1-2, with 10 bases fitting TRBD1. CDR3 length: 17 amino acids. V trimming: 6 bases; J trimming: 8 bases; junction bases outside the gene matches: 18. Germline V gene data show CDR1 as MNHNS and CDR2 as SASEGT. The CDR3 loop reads CASSSLSGTGVPRGYTF. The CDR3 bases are TGTGCCAGCAGCTCCCTATCCGGGACAGGGGTTCCGAGGGGCTACACCTTC.

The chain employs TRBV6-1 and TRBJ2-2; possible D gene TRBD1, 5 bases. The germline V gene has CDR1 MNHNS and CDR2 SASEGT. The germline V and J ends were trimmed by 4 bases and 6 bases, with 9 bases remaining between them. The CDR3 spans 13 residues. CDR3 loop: CASSVLGAGELFF. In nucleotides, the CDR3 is TGTGCCAGCAGTGTTTTAGGGGCCGGGGAGCTGTTTTTT.